This T cell receptor beta chain was recorded in a study of blood T cell repertoires in COVID-19. Sequenced by immunoSEQ multiplex PCR; TCRdb stores in-frame clones only, minus some. Of 87,000 or so clones in the sample, roughly four fifths were seen once. This CDR3 region has 13 residues. CDR1 is LGHDT, CDR2 YNNKEL, per germline (reference sequence). The V gene lost 5 bases and the J gene lost 1 base, with 8 bases spanning the gap. Sequences were obtained from peripheral blood. This clonotype was obtained from a woman in her 70s with acute or convalescent COVID-19. J is TRBJ1-2 and V is TRBV3-1 (or the pseudogene TRBV3-2); D is unclear. The CDR3 region has the DNA TGTGCCAGCAGCTTTGCGGTTAACTATGGCTACACCTTC. Amino acid sequence: CASSFAVNYGYTF.